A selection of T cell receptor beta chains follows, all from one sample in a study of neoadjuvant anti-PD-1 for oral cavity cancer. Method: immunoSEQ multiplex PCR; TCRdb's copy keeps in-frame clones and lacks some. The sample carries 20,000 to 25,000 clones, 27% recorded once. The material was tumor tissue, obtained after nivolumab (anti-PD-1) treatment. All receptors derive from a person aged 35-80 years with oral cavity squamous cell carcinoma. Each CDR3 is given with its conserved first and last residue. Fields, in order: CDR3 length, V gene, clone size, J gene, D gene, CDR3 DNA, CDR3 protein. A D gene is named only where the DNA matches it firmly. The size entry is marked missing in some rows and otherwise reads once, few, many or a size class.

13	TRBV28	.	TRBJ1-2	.	TGTGCCAGCAGCCGACAGGCTGGCTATGGCTACACCTTC	CASSRQAGYGYTF
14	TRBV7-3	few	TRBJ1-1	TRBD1	TGTGCCAGCTCCGAACAGGGGTACGGCACTGAAGCTTTCTTT	CASSEQGYGTEAFF
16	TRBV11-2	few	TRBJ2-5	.	TGTGCCAGCAGCTTAAGTCCCAGGGCGAGGGAAGAGACCCAGTACTTC	CASSLSPRAREETQYF
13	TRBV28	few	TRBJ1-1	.	TGTGCCAGCAGTTGGGGATTCAACACTGAAGCTTTCTTT	CASSWGFNTEAFF
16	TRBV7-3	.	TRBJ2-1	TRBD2	TGTGCCAGCAGCTCCGCGGGGACTACCTTAAGAAATGAGCAGTTCTTC	CASSSAGTTLRNEQFF
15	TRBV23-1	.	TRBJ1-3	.	TGCGCCAGCAGTCATCACCAGTGCTCTGGAAACACCATATATTTT	CASSHHQCSGNTIYF
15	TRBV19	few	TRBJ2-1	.	TGTGCCAGTAGTATACTTACAGAAACCTACAATGAGCAGTTCTTC	CASSILTETYNEQFF
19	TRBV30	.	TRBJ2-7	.	TGTGCCTGGACAGCCATATTTAGGACAGAGCATCTAAGCTCCTACGAGCAGTACTTC	CAWTAIFRTEHLSSYEQYF
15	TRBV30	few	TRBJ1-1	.	TGTGCCTGGAGTCAGAAAGGGGTAACAAACACTGAAGCTTTCTTT	CAWSQKGVTNTEAFF
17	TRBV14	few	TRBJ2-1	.	TGTGCCAGCAGCCAAGATCTCGAACAGTGGTTCTCAAATGAGCAGTTCTTC	CASSQDLEQWFSNEQFF
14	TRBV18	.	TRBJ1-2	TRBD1	TGTGCCAGCTCTCGGGACAGGGCCAACTATGGCTACACCTTC	CASSRDRANYGYTF
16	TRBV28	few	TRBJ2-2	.	TGTGCCAGCAGTTCCGCCGCTAGCCTGTACACCGGGGAGCTGTTTTTT	CASSSAASLYTGELFF
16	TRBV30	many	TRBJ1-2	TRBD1	TGTGCCTGGAGTGTACTGGCGTCGGGGACAGGGAATGGCTACACCTTC	CAWSVLASGTGNGYTF
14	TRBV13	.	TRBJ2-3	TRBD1	TGTGCCAGCAGCTCCTTAGGGACAGGAGATACGCAGTATTTT	CASSSLGTGDTQYF